These 24 T cell receptor beta chains originate from one sample sequenced in a study of CD8 T cells in ankylosing spondylitis. TCRdb redid the calling of the 5' RACE reads with MiXCR, one entry per CDR3 protein. Here the sample spans about 89,000 distinct CDR3 sequences, around 30% being singletons. The source material was blood, either unsorted or a sorted T cell fraction (not recorded which). The source is a male donor with ankylosing spondylitis or in good health (not recorded which).

This clonotype was observed at least ten times. The V call is TRBV20-1, the J call TRBJ1-2, with unresolved D. Per the germline V gene, CDR1 is DFQATT and CDR2 is SNEGSKA (reference sequence). V was shortened by 0 bases and J by 4 bases, with 12 bases between the two germline ends. The CDR3 covers 14 residues. CDR3 nucleotide sequence: TGCAGTGCTAGAGATTTGCAGAGAAGCTATGGCTACACCTTC. It yields the protein CSARDLQRSYGYTF.

This clonotype was recorded once. The V and J genes are TRBV18 and TRBJ1-3; TRBD1 matches at 7 bases. Germline V gene lookup returns CDR1 KGHSH and CDR2 LQKENI. CDR3 size: 14 residues. J gave up 14 bases and V 4 bases, and 14 bases lay outside the gene matches. CDR3 DNA: TGTGCCAGCTCACGGACAGGAGACGGTTCCGTTGTATATTTT. It codes for CASSRTGDGSVVYF.

The CDR3 spells CASSFETSGTLEQYF. DNA for the CDR3: TGCGCCAGCAGCTTTGAGACTAGCGGGACGCTCGAGCAGTACTTC. This rearrangement joins TRBV5-1 to TRBJ2-7, with 11 positions matching TRBD2. The CDR3 totals 15 residues. In germline, CDR1 is SGHRS, CDR2 YFSETQ. Trimming took 2 bases from V and 6 from J; bases not matched to a gene: 7.

The rearrangement joins TRBV20-1 to TRBJ1-5; D uncertain. Per germline, CDR1 DFQATT and CDR2 SNEGSKA (reference sequence). The CDR3 covers 12 residues. V was trimmed by 5 bases and J by 2 bases, leaving 7 bases between them. CDR3 residues: CSAVMGNQPQHF. The CDR3 nucleotides are TGCAGTGCTGTTATGGGCAATCAGCCCCAGCATTTT.

The sample holds a few counts of this clonotype. This chain links TRBV5-1 with TRBJ2-2; the D gene could be TRBD1 or TRBD2 (5 bases each). This CDR3 is built from 16 residues. Per germline, CDR1 SGHRS and CDR2 YFSETQ. V shed 4 bases and J shed 0 bases, with 13 bases lying between them. For the CDR3, the DNA is TGCGCCAGCAGCCCGACCGGGGACGCGAACACCGGGGAGCTGTTTTTT. Residues: CASSPTGDANTGELFF.

This clonotype was counted only a few times. V is TRBV5-1 and J is TRBJ2-1; tentative D call: TRBD1 (7 bases). Germline assignment: CDR1 SGHRS and CDR2 YFSETQ. Deletions cut 7 bases from V and 2 bases from J, with 16 bases between. The CDR3 loop spans 15 amino acids. CDR3 coding DNA: TGCGCCAGCCGAGTCAGGGGGGATACCTACAATGAGCAGTTCTTC. Its protein product is CASRVRGDTYNEQFF.

V is TRBV5-1 and J is TRBJ2-7; D uncertain. The germline CDR1 and CDR2 sequences are SGHRS and YFSETQ. V lost 3 bases to trimming and J lost 6 bases, with 16 bases between them. This CDR3 region has 14 residues. The CDR3 DNA reads as TGCGCCAGCAGCTCCCCTTCTCTGAGCTCCGAGCAGTACTTC. This gives the protein CASSSPSLSSEQYF.

CDR3 protein: CASSPSGTSFRGLGNEQFF. The CDR3 DNA follows: TGTGCCAGCAGTCCCTCCGGGACTAGCTTTCGGGGTTTGGGCAATGAGCAGTTCTTC. The chain has TRBV27 and TRBJ2-1, with 9 bases that match TRBD2. This CDR3 contains 19 residues. The V gene end was trimmed by 5 bases and the J gene end by 6 bases; junction bases not matched to a gene: 20. Looked up from germline, CDR1 is MNHEY and CDR2 is SMNVEV (reference sequence).

The chain uses TRBV20-1 and TRBJ1-2; 10 bases map to TRBD1. Trimming cost V 7 bases and J 5 bases; bases outside gene matches: 10. This CDR3 has 14 residues. Germline V CDR1 and CDR2: DFQATT, SNEGSKA (reference sequence). The CDR3 region is CSGGPTGGEYGYTF. CDR3 DNA: TGCAGTGGAGGCCCGACAGGGGGCGAGTATGGCTACACCTTC.

The V gene is TRBV29-1, the J gene TRBJ1-5, with 7 bases that match TRBD1. Germline values: CDR1 SQVTM, CDR2 ANQGSEA. CDR3 size: 14 residues. V lost 6 bases, J lost 0 bases, and 5 bases stayed unmatched. CDR3 region: CSVRTGVSNQPQHF. The CDR3 DNA sequence: TGCAGCGTGCGCACAGGGGTTAGCAATCAGCCCCAGCATTTT.

V and J are TRBV15 and TRBJ2-5, with a possible D match to TRBD2 (5 bases). CDR3 length: 15 residues. Trimming shortened V by 1 base and J by 1 base, and 10 bases separated the two germline ends. Germline loops: CDR1 LNHNV, CDR2 YYDKDF (reference sequence). This CDR3 reads CATSRGTAGQETQYF. CDR3 DNA sequence: TGTGCCACCAGCAGAGGGACCGCGGGCCAAGAGACCCAGTACTTC.

This clonotype turned up a few times. The chain has TRBV12-3 or TRBV12-4 and TRBJ1-6, with D possibly matching TRBD1 (5 bases). The CDR3 is 14 residues long. V lost 6 bases to trimming and J lost 7 bases, with 13 bases between them. Written as DNA, the CDR3 is TGTGCCAGCAGCCGGGACGTGGGGAATTCACCCCTCCACTTT. Residues: CASSRDVGNSPLHF.

The chain employs TRBV5-5 and TRBJ2-5; D is ambiguous. This CDR3 is built from 16 residues. Germline CDR1 SGHKS, CDR2 YYEKEE (reference sequence). Trimming shortened V by 2 bases and J by 1 base, and 15 bases separated the two germline ends. The DNA of the CDR3 is TGTGCCAGCAGCTTCCGGGTACGGCAGGTCCAAGAGACCCAGTACTTC. It codes for CASSFRVRQVQETQYF.

The chain links TRBV5-1 to TRBJ2-2, with 10 nucleotides matching TRBD1. Trimming at V came to 4 bases and at J to 3 bases, leaving 3 bases not matched to a gene. This CDR3 has 15 amino acids. Germline V gene data show CDR1 as SGHRS and CDR2 as YFSETQ. Here the CDR3 reads CASSRTGGDTGELFF. CDR3 DNA sequence: TGCGCCAGCAGCAGGACAGGGGGGGACACCGGGGAGCTGTTTTTT.

This clonotype came up a few times. In nucleotides, the CDR3 is TGTGCCAGCAGCTTAGCGGCCTCCGAGACCTCGTACTTC. This codes for CASSLAASETSYF. J is TRBJ2-5 and V is TRBV7-9; no firm D call. The CDR3 contains 13 residues. CDR1 and CDR2 from the germline V gene are SEHNR and FQNEAQ (reference sequence). Trimming shortened V by 0 bases and J by 13 bases, and 15 bases separated the two germline ends.

The chain employs TRBV18 and TRBJ2-1, with 12 bases that match TRBD2. The germline CDR1 and CDR2 sequences are KGHSH and LQKENI. This CDR3 is built from 17 residues. V was pared by 5 bases and J by 5 bases, with 10 bases of the junction left unmatched. The CDR3 here is CASSKTRTSGTHNEQFF. The CDR3 DNA reads TGTGCCAGCTCAAAAACCCGGACTAGCGGGACCCACAATGAGCAGTTCTTC. Using reference TRBV18 and TRBJ2-1 for the parts outside the CDR3, the full variable domain is NAGVMQNPRHLVRRRGQEARLRCSPMKGHSHVYWYRQLPEEGLKFMVYLQKENIIDESGMPKERFSAEFPKEGPSILRIQQVVRGDSAAYFCASSKTRTSGTHNEQFFGPGTRLTVL.

About this clonotype: Since the CDR3 does not end with the conserved phenylalanine or tryptophan, this likely comes from a read error. The chain uses TRBV18 and TRBJ2-7; no clear D. Germline V CDR1 and CDR2: KGHSH, LQKENI. V dropped 3 bases and J dropped 3 bases, with 12 bases sitting between them. The CDR3 is made up of 14 amino acids. For the CDR3, the DNA is TGTGCCAGCTCACCTACAGCACTATACTACGAGCAGTACTTA. Translating gives CASSPTALYYEQYL.

The chain employs TRBV18 and TRBJ1-1, with D maybe TRBD1 (5 bases). Germline V gives CDR1 KGHSH, CDR2 LQKENI. The length of the CDR3 is 13 residues. Deletions cut 3 bases from V and 11 bases from J, with 16 bases between. CDR3 nucleotide sequence: TGTGCCAGCTCACCGGGCCAGGGAGGGGAGGCTTTCTTT. The encoded protein is CASSPGQGGEAFF.

This clonotype has ten or more counts. The chain combines TRBV20-1 with TRBJ2-1; D perhaps matches TRBD2 (6 bases). Germline values: CDR1 DFQATT, CDR2 SNEGSKA (reference sequence). V shed 2 bases and J shed 2 bases, with 13 bases lying between them. There are 15 residues in the CDR3. CDR3 sequence (DNA): TGCAGTGCTAGATCCCGGACTACTCCCTACAATGAGCAGTTCTTC. As protein: CSARSRTTPYNEQFF.

This clonotype was counted between two and nine times. The chain has TRBV7-2 and TRBJ2-1, with a tentative D call TRBD2 (5 bases). In germline, CDR1 is SGHTA, CDR2 FQGNSA. V was clipped by 5 bases and J by 10 bases, with 15 bases between them. There are 13 residues in the CDR3. For the CDR3, the DNA is TGTGCCAGCAGCCAACCCTGGACGGGGGAGCAGTTCTTC. Amino acid sequence: CASSQPWTGEQFF.

This chain joins TRBV20-1 and TRBJ2-5; 11 nucleotides align to TRBD2. The CDR3 is 14 amino acids. The ends lost 6 bases at V and 4 bases at J; junction bases unmatched: 7. The germline CDR1 and CDR2 sequences are DFQATT and SNEGSKA (reference sequence). The CDR3 spells CSAMELAGAETQYF. CDR3 DNA sequence: TGCAGTGCCATGGAACTAGCGGGAGCAGAGACCCAGTACTTC.

J is TRBJ1-4 and V is TRBV20-1, with TRBD1 matching over 7 bases. This CDR3 spans 15 amino acids. V trimming: 6 bases; J trimming: 8 bases; junction bases outside the gene matches: 15. Germline lookup yields CDR1 DFQATT and CDR2 SNEGSKA (reference sequence). CDR3 in DNA: TGCAGTGCCCCAGGGGGGTCCCCCGGGGTGGAAAAACTGTTTTTT. This translates into CSAPGGSPGVEKLFF.

There are a few counts of this clonotype. The V and J genes are TRBV4-1 and TRBJ1-5; D remains unclear. The length of the CDR3 is 16 residues. In germline, CDR1 is MGHRA, CDR2 YSYEKL. The V and J ends lost 3 bases and 0 bases respectively, with 12 bases between them. The DNA for the CDR3 is TGCGCCAGCAGCCAGGTGGGTAGATATAGCAATCAGCCCCAGCATTTT. This gives the protein CASSQVGRYSNQPQHF.

The V gene is TRBV7-2, the J gene TRBJ1-6, with D possibly matching TRBD1 (5 bases). This CDR3 contains 14 residues. Trimming stripped 1 base from V and 7 bases from J, with 8 bases between. Germline lookup yields CDR1 SGHTA and CDR2 FQGNSA. Written as DNA, the CDR3 is TGTGCCAGCAGCTTAGGAGGGGTCAATTCACCCCTCCACTTT. Its translation: CASSLGGVNSPLHF.